This entry lists 8 T cell receptor beta chains sequenced from one sample in a study of cytomegalovirus exposure and HLA in healthy donors. This table comes from immunoSEQ multiplex PCR, and its TCRdb copy is limited to in-frame clones, with some not included. The sample shows approximately 120,000 clones, around nine tenths of them seen only once. Input material: PBMCs. The receptor source for this set is a woman under 30 in good health and CMV-seronegative.

The chain uses TRBV7-2 and TRBJ2-3; possibly TRBD1 for D (5 bases). The CDR3 runs 15 residues. The V end was cut by 0 bases, the J end by 6 bases, with 13 bases between. Germline CDR1 and CDR2: SGHTA and FQGNSA. The CDR3 DNA reads as TGTGCCAGCAGCTTAGCTCCTACGACAGTGGATACGCAGTATTTT. It specifies CASSLAPTTVDTQYF.

The gene calls are TRBV4-3 and TRBJ1-1; maybe TRBD1 (6 bases). Trimming removed 1 base at V and 1 base at J, with 13 bases between. The CDR3 has 16 residues. From germline, CDR1 is LGHNA and CDR2 YSLEER. CDR3 region: CASSQGGNRENTEAFF. CDR3 coding DNA: TGCGCCAGCAGCCAAGGGGGAAACAGGGAGAACACTGAAGCTTTCTTT.

The rearrangement links TRBV7-9 to TRBJ2-4, with TRBD1 identical over 7 bases. Germline CDR1 reads SEHNR; CDR2 reads FQNEAQ (reference sequence). CDR3 length equals 17 residues. V shed 5 bases, J shed 4 bases, and the junction held 14 bases outside the gene matches. For the CDR3, the DNA is TGTGCCAGCAGCCCGGACCCTCCACAGGGGATTAAAAACATTCAGTACTTC. This translates into CASSPDPPQGIKNIQYF.

This clone has a handful of counts. The chain carries TRBV4-1 and TRBJ2-7; 11 bases are shared with TRBD1. Trimming removed 4 bases from V and 2 bases from J; junction bases left unmatched: 7. The CDR3 consists of 16 residues. CDR1 and CDR2 (germline): MGHRA, YSYEKL. The chain's CDR3 is CASSRPGTGGPYEQYF. DNA for the CDR3: TGCGCCAGCAGCCGACCCGGGACAGGGGGTCCCTACGAGCAGTACTTC.

This rearrangement joins TRBV7-9 to TRBJ2-1, with D possibly TRBD1 on 6 matching bases. In germline, CDR1 is SEHNR, CDR2 FQNEAQ (reference sequence). V lost 4 bases and J lost 5, with 15 bases in between. The CDR3 sequence is 15 residues long. The CDR3 nucleotides read TGTGCCAGCAGCTCCCTGCGACAGGATAACAATGAGCAGTTCTTC. As protein: CASSSLRQDNNEQFF.

J is TRBJ1-2 and V is TRBV28; D is undetermined. V was cut by 7 bases and J by 4 bases, with 16 bases left in between. The germline gives CDR1 MDHEN, CDR2 SYDVKM. The CDR3 is 14 amino acids. In DNA, the CDR3 is TGTGCCAGCATCACCGGACTCAGCCCCTATGGCTACACCTTC. It specifies CASITGLSPYGYTF.

The DNA for the CDR3 is TGCGCCAGCAGTGAGCCCAGGGGAATGGGCAACTACGAGCAGTACTTC. Translating gives CASSEPRGMGNYEQYF. The chain recombines TRBV10-2 with TRBJ2-7; tentative D call: TRBD1 (6 bases). The CDR3 loop spans 16 amino acids. Germline loops: CDR1 WSHSY, CDR2 SAAADI. The ends were cut back, 2 bases at V and 3 bases at J, with 17 bases in the middle.

V usage is TRBV7-9 and J usage is TRBJ1-2; TRBD1 aligns across 7 bases. Germline CDR1 is SEHNR and CDR2 is FQNEAQ (reference sequence). This CDR3 comprises 13 residues. The trim removed 5 bases at V and 7 bases at J, leaving 7 bases unmatched. CDR3 DNA: TGTGCCAGCAGCCTCGAGGGGGCCGGTGGCTACACCTTC. It translates to CASSLEGAGGYTF.